One sample yielded the 31 T cell receptor beta chains listed below, sequenced in a study of breast tumors, draining lymph nodes, adjacent tissues. TCRdb re-derived calls from the multiplex PCR reads in MiXCR, one entry per CDR3 protein. This repertoire shows 47,000 or so distinct CDR3 sequences, roughly 24% found once; its top ten account for about 7.6%. Specimen: breast tumor tissue. The receptors were sampled from a female donor with breast cancer. Some clones in this sample may be carry-over from other donors' samples.

The genes are TRBV28 and TRBJ2-7; no clear D. Trimming took 3 bases from V and 1 from J, leaving 7 bases between them. This CDR3 has 13 residues. Germline-derived CDR1 and CDR2 are MDHEN and SYDVKM. The chain's CDR3 is CASSFFPSYEQYF. In DNA, the CDR3 is TGTGCCAGCAGTTTTTTTCCGTCCTACGAGCAGTACTTC.

This chain uses TRBV3-1 with TRBJ2-7; D is ambiguous. The CDR3 has 14 residues. Germline V CDR1 and CDR2: LGHDT, YNNKEL (reference sequence). The V gene lost 0 bases and the J gene lost 6 bases, with 12 bases spanning the gap. This chain's CDR3 is CASSQDVGYGEQYF. The CDR3 DNA is TGTGCCAGCAGCCAAGATGTCGGATATGGCGAGCAGTACTTC.

This clonotype was recorded many times. This rearrangement joins TRBV11-2 to TRBJ2-7; the match to TRBD1 covers 8 bases. The junction had 5 bases not matched to a gene; V was cut back by 4 bases and J by 6 bases. Germline V gives CDR1 SGHAT, CDR2 FQNNGV. This CDR3 spans 13 amino acids. CDR3 region: CASSSGQGLEQYF. The CDR3 bases are TGTGCCAGCAGCTCTGGACAGGGTCTCGAGCAGTACTTC.

This clonotype was counted ten times or more. The chain combines TRBV27 with TRBJ2-2; TRBD1 matches 7 bases. Germline values: CDR1 MNHEY, CDR2 SMNVEV (reference sequence). The CDR3 contains 15 residues. The V gene end was trimmed by 5 bases and the J gene end by 6 bases; junction bases not matched to a gene: 9. The DNA of the CDR3 is TGTGCCAGCAGTCCCCACAGCCAGGGGGCCGGGGAGCTGTTTTTT. It translates to CASSPHSQGAGELFF.

This clonotype appeared many times. The chain couples TRBV19 to TRBJ1-2, with D unclear. Per germline, CDR1 LNHDA and CDR2 SQIVND (reference sequence). The CDR3 loop spans 14 amino acids. Deletions cut 0 bases from V and 2 bases from J, with 7 bases between. The CDR3 region has the DNA TGTGCCAGTAGTATAGATAGTTACAACTATGGCTACACCTTC. It translates to CASSIDSYNYGYTF.

Remarks on this clonotype: An end of the junction does not agree with germline; a read error may underlie this. The rearrangement links TRBV5-5 to TRBJ2-3; D is tentatively TRBD1 or TRBD2 (6 bases each). Germline CDR1 is SGHKS and CDR2 is YYEKEE (reference sequence). The CDR3 extends over 14 amino acids. The CDR3 here is CTSSAGHGIDTQYF. The CDR3 coding sequence is TGCACCAGCAGCGCGGGACACGGAATCGATACGCAGTATTTT. The variable domain in full, with the rest retrieved from reference TRBV5-5 and TRBJ2-3, is DAGVTQSPTHLIKTRGQQVTLRCSPISGHKSVSWYQQVLGQGPQFIFQYYEKEERGRGNFPDRFSARQFPNYSSELNVNALLLGDSALYLCTSSAGHGIDTQYFGPGTRLTVL.

As for this clonotype: The junction departs from germline at one end; a sequencing error may be responsible. The chain uses TRBV6-1 and TRBJ2-1, with 9 bases lining up with TRBD2. Germline assignment: CDR1 MNHNS and CDR2 SASEGT. The CDR3 spans 15 residues. CDR3 sequence (DNA): TGTGCCAGCGGTGACCTAGCGGGGCCTCACAATGAGCAGTTCTTC. This encodes CASGDLAGPHNEQFF.

Regarding this clonotype: As the CDR3 is not closed by the conserved phenylalanine or tryptophan, this likely results from a read error. V is TRBV20-1 and J is TRBJ2-1; tentative D call: TRBD2 (7 bases). This CDR3 spans 13 amino acids. CDR1 and CDR2 from the germline V gene are DFQATT and SNEGSKA (reference sequence). Trimming pared 3 bases from V and 7 bases from J, leaving 13 bases between. CDR3 DNA: TGCAGTGCTAGTTATCGGGGGGCGAATGAGCAGTTCATC. The encoded protein is CSASYRGANEQFI.

This clonotype was counted many times. This chain uses TRBV3-1 with TRBJ2-1; 10 positions match TRBD1. The CDR3 is 15 amino acids. Unmatched junction bases numbered 3, after V lost 0 bases and J lost 7 bases. Per the germline V gene, CDR1 is LGHDT and CDR2 is YNNKEL (reference sequence). CDR3 sequence (DNA): TGTGCCAGCAGCCAAGAGACAGGGGGCATTAATGAGCAGTTCTTC. Its translation: CASSQETGGINEQFF.

Concerning this clonotype: A much larger clone lies a single base off, so this may be a read error. The chain has TRBV24-1 and TRBJ1-1; D not certain. Trimming shortened V by 9 bases and J by 4 bases, and 20 bases separated the two germline ends. The CDR3 loop spans 15 amino acids. CDR1 and CDR2 (germline): KGHDR, SFDVKD. The CDR3 region has the DNA TGTGCCACCCGAGGTGAAGGCCTGCGGAGCACTGAAGCTTTCTTT. It codes for CATRGEGLRSTEAFF.

This clonotype has a count of ten or more. The chain combines TRBV5-1 with TRBJ2-1; 7 bases match TRBD1. With V trimmed by 4 bases and J by 2 bases, 9 bases remained unmatched. From germline, CDR1 is SGHRS and CDR2 YFSETQ. The CDR3 loop spans 16 amino acids. CDR3 in amino acids: CASSPRQGRTYNEQFF. DNA for the CDR3: TGCGCCAGCAGCCCCCGACAGGGCCGAACCTACAATGAGCAGTTCTTC.

This clonotype appeared many times. The V and J genes are TRBV9 and TRBJ1-6; 7 bases fit TRBD1. With 7 bases clipped from V and 7 bases from J, the junction kept 8 bases outside the gene matches. From germline, CDR1 is SGDLS and CDR2 YYNGEE. This CDR3 comprises 14 residues. The CDR3 sequence: CASRHGTENSPLHF. In nucleotides, the CDR3 is TGTGCCAGCCGACATGGGACAGAGAATTCACCCCTCCACTTT.

J is TRBJ2-1 and V is TRBV24-1, with 8 nucleotides matching TRBD2. Per germline, CDR1 KGHDR and CDR2 SFDVKD. The CDR3 runs to 15 residues. The trim removed 5 bases at V and 9 bases at J, leaving 11 bases unmatched. The CDR3 here is CATSVSRALAGEQFF. The CDR3, as DNA: TGTGCCACCAGTGTCTCGAGAGCCCTAGCGGGTGAGCAGTTCTTC.

The chain links TRBV19 to TRBJ2-6; D might be TRBD1 or TRBD2, each matching 6 bases. CDR3 size: 15 residues. Germline assignment: CDR1 LNHDA and CDR2 SQIVND (reference sequence). The V and J ends lost 7 bases and 0 bases respectively, with 10 bases between them. DNA of the CDR3: TGTGCCAGTAAGGGGGGCAACTCTGGGGCCAACGTCCTGACTTTC. Its translation is CASKGGNSGANVLTF.

This clonotype was counted at least ten times. This chain uses TRBV7-9 with TRBJ2-6, with TRBD2 matching 9 bases. The V gene end was trimmed by 4 bases and the J gene end by 2 bases; junction bases not matched to a gene: 3. This CDR3 has 16 residues. CDR1 is SEHNR and CDR2 is FQNEAQ in the germline V gene (reference sequence). This CDR3 reads CASSSREGTGANVLTF. The DNA of the CDR3 is TGTGCCAGCAGCTCGCGGGAGGGCACTGGGGCCAACGTCCTGACTTTC.

The gene calls are TRBV27 and TRBJ2-7; D may be TRBD1 (6 bases). Trimming removed 8 bases from V and 5 bases from J, with 16 bases in between. The CDR3 loop spans 13 amino acids. Germline CDR1 and CDR2: MNHEY and SMNVEV (reference sequence). CDR3 residues: CASGQAGVDEQYF. The CDR3 nucleotides are TGTGCCAGCGGTCAGGCAGGGGTAGACGAGCAGTACTTC.

This clonotype was counted ten times or more. This chain connects TRBV7-9 to TRBJ2-3; TRBD1 agrees at 9 bases. The CDR3 totals 15 residues. Germline V lookup: CDR1 SEHNR, CDR2 FQNEAQ (reference sequence). Trimming cost V 5 bases and J 2 bases; bases outside gene matches: 5. Written as DNA, the CDR3 is TGTGCCAGCAGCACCGGGACAGGGCCCACAGATACGCAGTATTTT. Translated: CASSTGTGPTDTQYF.

This clonotype was counted many times. The chain joins TRBV6-2 or TRBV6-3 to TRBJ2-7; 7 bases match TRBD2. The CDR3 sequence is 18 residues long. V trimming: 5 bases; J trimming: 5 bases; junction bases outside the gene matches: 21. Germline CDR1 reads MNHEY; CDR2 reads SVGEGT. The CDR3 spells CASSIPPATAWEGHEQYF. The CDR3 DNA reads as TGTGCCAGCAGTATCCCCCCCGCGACGGCGTGGGAGGGCCACGAGCAGTACTTC.

To note about this clonotype: A much larger clonotype is one base distant, so this may be a read error. The chain carries TRBV10-3 and TRBJ2-2, with D possibly being TRBD2 (6 bases). Germline V gene data show CDR1 as ENHRY and CDR2 as SYGVKD. V was cut by 6 bases and J by 5 bases, with 22 bases left in between. This CDR3 has 17 amino acids. CDR3 sequence (DNA): TGTGCCATCAGGGGATACCAGGAGGGTGTTGCAACCGGGGAGCTGTTTTTT. Its translation is CAIRGYQEGVATGELFF.

This clonotype was detected ten times or more. This chain connects TRBV5-6 to TRBJ2-3, with 8 bases fitting TRBD1. J lost 4 bases, V lost 3 bases, and 16 bases had no gene match. The CDR3 totals 18 residues. CDR1 and CDR2 (germline): SGHDT, YYEEEE. The CDR3 region is CASSSDRGTAFRADTQYF. In nucleotides, the CDR3 is TGTGCCAGCAGCTCTGACAGGGGAACGGCGTTCCGCGCAGATACGCAGTATTTT.

This clonotype was picked up many times. The J gene is TRBJ1-4, the V gene TRBV7-4, with a weak D call TRBD1 (5 bases). The V and J ends lost 5 bases and 4 bases respectively, with 11 bases between them. The CDR3 is made up of 14 amino acids. CDR1 is SGHVT and CDR2 is SQSDAQ in the germline V gene. The CDR3 nucleotides read TGTGCCAGCAGCCCACAGGAGCATAATGAAAAACTGTTTTTT. It encodes CASSPQEHNEKLFF.

This clonotype was seen just once. The CDR3 sequence: CASRESDRGTGANVLTF. In nucleotides, the CDR3 is TGTGCCAGCAGGGAGTCGGACAGGGGGACTGGGGCCAACGTCCTGACTTTC. The chain joins TRBV6-1 to TRBJ2-6; TRBD1 matches at 10 bases. Trimming removed 6 bases from V and 2 bases from J; junction bases left unmatched: 7. The CDR3 is 17 amino acids. Germline CDR1 and CDR2: MNHNS and SASEGT.

The chain couples TRBV7-6 to TRBJ2-3, with 8 bases fitting TRBD1. CDR3 length: 14 amino acids. The germline gives CDR1 SGHVS, CDR2 FNYEAQ. V lost 5 bases and J lost 5; bases outside the gene matches: 6. The CDR3 bases are TGTGCCAGCAGCCAGACAGGGGACCAAGATACGCAGTATTTT. The encoded protein is CASSQTGDQDTQYF.

This clonotype occurred many times. This chain joins TRBV25-1 and TRBJ1-2; D call uncertain. Germline-derived CDR1 and CDR2 are MGHDK and SYGVNS. This CDR3 has 15 residues. V was shortened by 7 bases and J by 0 bases, with 15 bases between the two germline ends. In DNA form, the CDR3 reads TGTGCCAGCACCGAAGCCGGGGTGACTAACTATGGCTACACCTTC. Protein: CASTEAGVTNYGYTF.

This clonotype occurred once. This clone may be a read error of a much larger clone one base away. This chain's CDR3 is CASSFHSHYTF. The CDR3 bases are TGTGCCAGCAGTTTTCACAGCCACTACACCTTC. The chain is built from TRBV2 and TRBJ1-2; D not certain. With 5 bases removed from V and 10 bases from J, the gap between germline ends came to 11 bases. The CDR3 consists of 11 residues. CDR1 and CDR2 from the germline V gene are SNHLY and FYNNEI.

This clonotype was seen ten or more times. The chain links TRBV7-9 to TRBJ2-3, with TRBD1 matching 8 bases. Per the germline V gene, CDR1 is SEHNR and CDR2 is FQNEAQ (reference sequence). Trimming at V came to 1 base and at J to 10 bases, leaving 4 bases not matched to a gene. CDR3 length: 13 residues. CDR3 DNA: TGTGCCAGCAGCTTAGGAGGACAGGGTTCGCAGTATTTT. Translation gives CASSLGGQGSQYF.

The chain links TRBV4-2 to TRBJ2-5; 9 bases match TRBD2. Germline trimming cut 3 bases from V and 7 bases from J; bases unmatched to any gene: 6. The CDR3 extends over 14 amino acids. Germline lookup yields CDR1 LGHNA and CDR2 YNFKEQ. CDR3: CASSQERGDRTQYF. As DNA, the CDR3 is TGTGCCAGCAGCCAGGAGCGGGGGGATAGGACCCAGTACTTC.

This clonotype was seen many times. The V and J genes are TRBV2 and TRBJ2-3; D assignment may be TRBD1 or TRBD2 (5 bases each). The CDR3 has 15 amino acids. Between the trimmed V and J ends, which lost 10 bases and 3 bases, there was a span of 20 bases. Looked up from germline, CDR1 is SNHLY and CDR2 is FYNNEI. The CDR3 sequence: CAKRGSAGRTDTQYF. The CDR3 DNA follows: TGTGCCAAAAGGGGCTCTGCGGGTAGGACAGATACGCAGTATTTT.

This clonotype was picked up many times. The chain links TRBV9 to TRBJ2-6, with D uncertain. The V gene lost 2 bases and the J gene lost 4 bases, with 10 bases spanning the gap. Per the germline V gene, CDR1 is SGDLS and CDR2 is YYNGEE. This CDR3 contains 15 residues. Written as DNA, the CDR3 is TGTGCCAGCAGCGTTTTGGCCCTCGGGGCCAACGTCCTGACTTTC. Its protein product is CASSVLALGANVLTF.

This rearrangement joins TRBV9 to TRBJ2-3; D is uncertain. The CDR3 totals 13 residues. Trimming pared 4 bases from V and 2 bases from J, leaving 8 bases between. Germline V lookup: CDR1 SGDLS, CDR2 YYNGEE. The CDR3 DNA sequence: TGTGCCAGCAGCCCAGACAACACAGATACGCAGTATTTT. Its translation is CASSPDNTDTQYF.

This clonotype was counted at least ten times. The chain employs TRBV6-2 or TRBV6-3 and TRBJ2-7, with 7 bases lining up with TRBD2. The trim removed 0 bases at V and 9 bases at J, leaving 17 bases unmatched. This CDR3 comprises 17 residues. Germline-derived CDR1 and CDR2 are MNHEY and SVGEGT. The CDR3 bases are TGTGCCAGCAGTTACTCGTCCGGCGGGAGTGGGAGGGCCCTGCAGTACTTC. Translation: CASSYSSGGSGRALQYF.